This TCR beta chain came from a study of blood T cell repertoires in COVID-19. Using immunoSEQ multiplex PCR, the repertoire was profiled, and TCRdb retains in-frame clones only, with some absent. The sample carries approximately 260,000 clones, approximately 88% recorded once. The CDR3 is made up of 21 amino acids. The ends lost 3 bases at V and 5 bases at J; junction bases unmatched: 21. Germline assignment: CDR1 SNHLY and CDR2 FYNNEI. Sequencing was performed on peripheral blood. The chain joins TRBV2 to TRBJ2-7; 14 bases map to TRBD2. The sequence derives from a woman between 70 and 85 years old with COVID-19, enrolled during active disease. CDR3 sequence reads: CASSEVRGGTSGRSQTHEQYF. The CDR3 coding sequence is TGTGCCAGCAGTGAGGTCCGAGGGGGGACTAGCGGGAGATCTCAGACGCACGAGCAGTACTTC.